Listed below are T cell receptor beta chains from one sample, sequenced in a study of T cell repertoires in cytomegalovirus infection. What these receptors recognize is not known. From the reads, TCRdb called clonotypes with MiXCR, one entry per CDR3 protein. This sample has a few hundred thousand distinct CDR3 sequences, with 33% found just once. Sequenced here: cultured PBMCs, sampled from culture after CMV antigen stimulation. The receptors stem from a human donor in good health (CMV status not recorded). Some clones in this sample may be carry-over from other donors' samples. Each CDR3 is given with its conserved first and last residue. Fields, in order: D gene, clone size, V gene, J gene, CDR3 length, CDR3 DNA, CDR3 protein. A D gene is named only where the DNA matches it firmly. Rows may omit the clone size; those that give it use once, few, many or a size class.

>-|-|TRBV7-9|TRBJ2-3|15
TGTGCCAGCAGCTCGAGCGGTCTCGGCACAGATACGCAGTATTTT
CASSSSGLGTDTQYF
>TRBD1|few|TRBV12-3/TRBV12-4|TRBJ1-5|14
TGTGCCAGCACCGTGGGACAGGGGAATCAGCCCCAGCATTTT
CASTVGQGNQPQHF
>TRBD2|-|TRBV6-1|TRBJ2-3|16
TGTGCCAGCAGTGAAGGAAACGGGAGGAACCGGGATACGCAGTATTTT
CASSEGNGRNRDTQYF
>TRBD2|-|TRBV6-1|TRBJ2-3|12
TGTGCCAGCATCTCTAGCGGGGATACGCAGTATTTT
CASISSGDTQYF
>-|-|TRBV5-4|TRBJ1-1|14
TGTGCCAGCAGCTTGGGACAGGCCCAGTCTGAAGCTTTCTTT
CASSLGQAQSEAFF
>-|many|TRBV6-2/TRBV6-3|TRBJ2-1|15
TGTGCCAGCAGTTCATACACTAGTACCCCCAATGAGCAGTTCTTC
CASSSYTSTPNEQFF
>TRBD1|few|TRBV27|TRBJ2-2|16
TGTGCCAGCAGTTTATACAGGGGGCACGGCACCGGGGAGCTGTTTTTT
CASSLYRGHGTGELFF
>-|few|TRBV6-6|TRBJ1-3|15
TGTGCCAGCAGTTACTCGGGGGCAGAAAGAAACACCATATATTTT
CASSYSGAERNTIYF
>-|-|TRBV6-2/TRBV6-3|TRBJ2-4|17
TGTGCCAGCAGTTATTTTAGGTCTTCCCGAGACAAAAACATTCAGTACTTC
CASSYFRSSRDKNIQYF
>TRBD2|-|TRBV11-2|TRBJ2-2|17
TGTGCCAGCAGCCCAGCGGGACTAGCGGACGACACCGGGGAGCTGTTTTTT
CASSPAGLADDTGELFF
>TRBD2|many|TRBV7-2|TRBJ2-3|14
TGTGCCAGCACCAAAGCGGGAGTAACAGATACGCAGTATTTT
CASTKAGVTDTQYF
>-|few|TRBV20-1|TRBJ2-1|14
TGCAGTGCGCCACCCCCCCTCGCCTACAATGAGCAGTTCTTC
CSAPPPLAYNEQFF
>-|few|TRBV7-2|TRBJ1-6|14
TGTGCCAGCAGCTCGCAGGGCTATAATTCACCCCTCCACTTT
CASSSQGYNSPLHF
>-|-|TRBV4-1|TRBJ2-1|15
TGCGCCAGCAGCCAAGCGGCTAGCGCAGTAAATGAGCAGTTCTTC
CASSQAASAVNEQFF
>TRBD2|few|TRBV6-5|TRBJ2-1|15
TGTGCCAGCAGTTACTCAGCGGGAGTCCCCAATGAGCAGTTCTTC
CASSYSAGVPNEQFF
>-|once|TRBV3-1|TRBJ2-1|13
TGTGCCAGCAGCCTAATACAGGGAGGTGAGCAGTTCTTC
CASSLIQGGEQFF
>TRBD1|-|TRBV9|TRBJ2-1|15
TGTGCCAGCAGCAAAGGCGGGACAGGATACAATGAGCAGTTCTTC
CASSKGGTGYNEQFF
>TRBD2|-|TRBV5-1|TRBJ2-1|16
TGCGCCAGCAGCCCTCAAGGGACTAGCGGGATTGGGGAGCAGTTCTTC
CASSPQGTSGIGEQFF
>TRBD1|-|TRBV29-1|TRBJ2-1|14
TGCAGCGTTGCGGGACAGGGCTCCTACAATGAGCAGTTCTTC
CSVAGQGSYNEQFF
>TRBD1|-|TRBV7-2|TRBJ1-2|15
TGTGCCAGCAGCTTAGGGGGGACAGGGCCCTTGGGCTACACCTTC
CASSLGGTGPLGYTF
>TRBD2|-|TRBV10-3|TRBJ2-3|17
TGTGCCATCAGTGCCCTAGCGGGAGGGCCATCGAAAGATACGCAGTATTTT
CAISALAGGPSKDTQYF
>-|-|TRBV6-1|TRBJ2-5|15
TGTGCCAGCAGTGAGTCCACAGGGAACCAAGAGACCCAGTACTTC
CASSESTGNQETQYF
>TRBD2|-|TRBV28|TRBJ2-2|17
TGTGCCAGCAGTTACCCCCTACTAGCGGGGAACACCGGGGAGCTGTTTTTT
CASSYPLLAGNTGELFF
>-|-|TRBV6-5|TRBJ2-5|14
TGTGCCAGCAGTTACATTTTGGGCCAAGAGACCCAGTACTTC
CASSYILGQETQYF
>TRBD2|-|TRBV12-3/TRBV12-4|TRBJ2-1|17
TGTGCCAGCAGTTTACAACTAGCGGGAGGGACTATCAATGAGCAGTTCTTC
CASSLQLAGGTINEQFF
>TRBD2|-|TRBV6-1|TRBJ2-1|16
TGTGCCAGCAGTGAAAGGTCCGGGAGGGCCCAGGGGGAGCAGTTCTTC
CASSERSGRAQGEQFF
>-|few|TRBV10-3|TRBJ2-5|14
TGTGCCATCAGCCACAACTGGGAGCAAGAGACCCAGTACTTC
CAISHNWEQETQYF
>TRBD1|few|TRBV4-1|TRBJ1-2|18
TGCGCCAGCAGCCAAGCTCTCAGTCACCGGGACAGGGGGCATGGCTACACCTTC
CASSQALSHRDRGHGYTF
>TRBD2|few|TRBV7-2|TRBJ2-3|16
TGTGCCAGCAGCTTAGAACTAGCGGGCCACACAGATACGCAGTATTTT
CASSLELAGHTDTQYF
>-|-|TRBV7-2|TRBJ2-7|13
TGTGCCAGCAGCCTGAGGACTAACCTCGAGCAGTACTTC
CASSLRTNLEQYF
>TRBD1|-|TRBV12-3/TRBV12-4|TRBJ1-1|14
TGTGCCAGCAGTTCCGGGACAGGGCGCACTGAAGCTTTCTTT
CASSSGTGRTEAFF
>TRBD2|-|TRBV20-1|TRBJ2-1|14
TGCAGTGCTGTAGCGGGAGTCTCCTACAATGAGCAGTTCTTC
CSAVAGVSYNEQFF
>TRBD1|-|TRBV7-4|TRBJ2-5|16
TGTGCCAGCAGCTTTAATCGGGGACAGGGCCAAGAGACCCAGTACTTC
CASSFNRGQGQETQYF
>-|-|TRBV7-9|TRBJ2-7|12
TGTGCCAGCAGCTTAGCAGCACTCGAGCAGTACTTC
CASSLAALEQYF
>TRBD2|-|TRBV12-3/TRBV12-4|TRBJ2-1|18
TGTGCCAGCACCAAAGGGACTAGCGGTATAAGCTCCTACAATGAGCAGTTCTTC
CASTKGTSGISSYNEQFF
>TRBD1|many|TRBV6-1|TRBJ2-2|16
TGTGCCAGCACCTTAAAGACAGGGACCCCCACCGGGGAGCTGTTTTTT
CASTLKTGTPTGELFF
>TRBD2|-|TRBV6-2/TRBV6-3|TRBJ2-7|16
TGTGCCAGCACCGCAACCGGGACTAGCGGGGGCTACGAGCAGTACTTC
CASTATGTSGGYEQYF
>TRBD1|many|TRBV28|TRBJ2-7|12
TGTGCCAGCAGTTTCGGGACAGTCCAGCAGTACTTC
CASSFGTVQQYF
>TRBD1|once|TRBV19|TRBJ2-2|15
TGTGCCAGTAGTATAAACGGACAGGGGGGCCGGGAGCTGTTTTTT
CASSINGQGGRELFF
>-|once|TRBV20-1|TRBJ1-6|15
TGCAGTGCTAGACCTCGGGCCGGCTATAATTCACCCCTCCACTTT
CSARPRAGYNSPLHF
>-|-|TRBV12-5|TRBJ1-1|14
TGTGCTAGTGGTTTGGACGGGATGAACACTGAAGCTTTCTTT
CASGLDGMNTEAFF
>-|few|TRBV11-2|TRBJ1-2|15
TGTGCCAGCAGCGCTCCAGGGGTTAAGGTTCTAGGCTACACCTTC
CASSAPGVKVLGYTF
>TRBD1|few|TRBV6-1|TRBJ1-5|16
TGTGCCAGCAGTACACAGGGGGCCATTGGCAATCAGCCCCAGCATTTT
CASSTQGAIGNQPQHF
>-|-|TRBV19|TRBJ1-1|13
TGTGCCAGTAGAGGGGGAACGGTCACTGAAGCTTTCTTT
CASRGGTVTEAFF
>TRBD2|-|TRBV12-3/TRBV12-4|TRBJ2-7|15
TGTGCCAGCAGTTTAGGGCTAGCGGGAGTAGAAGAGCAGTACTTC
CASSLGLAGVEEQYF
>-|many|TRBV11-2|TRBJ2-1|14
TGTGCCAGCAGCTTATCTTCTACGGGCAATGAGCAGTTCTTC
CASSLSSTGNEQFF
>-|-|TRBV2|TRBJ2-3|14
TGTGCCAGCAGTGAAATGGCGCTCACAGATACGCAGTATTTT
CASSEMALTDTQYF
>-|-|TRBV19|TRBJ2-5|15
TGTGCCAGTAGTATAGGGGCAGGGGCTCTGGAGACCCAGTACTTC
CASSIGAGALETQYF
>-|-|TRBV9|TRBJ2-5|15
TGTGCCAGCAGCGCCGCGGGACGGAAAACTGAGACCCAGTACTTC
CASSAAGRKTETQYF
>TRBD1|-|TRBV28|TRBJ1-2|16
TGTGCCAGCAGTTTGGGCCTTACCGGGACAGTAAATGGCTACACCTTC
CASSLGLTGTVNGYTF
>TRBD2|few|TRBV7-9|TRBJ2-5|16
TGTGCCAGCAGCAGAGGGACTAGCGGGAGTAGAGAGACCCAGTACTTC
CASSRGTSGSRETQYF
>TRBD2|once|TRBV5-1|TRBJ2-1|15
TGCGCCAGCAGCTTTGGACTAGCGGGAGTTTTTGAGCAGTTCTTC
CASSFGLAGVFEQFF
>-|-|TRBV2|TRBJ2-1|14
TGTGCCAGCCAACTGGGGGCCCTTGGGAATGAGCAGTTCTTC
CASQLGALGNEQFF
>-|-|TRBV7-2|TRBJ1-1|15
TGTGCCAGCAGCCAGAGGGTGGGAGTTGACACTGAAGCTTTCTTT
CASSQRVGVDTEAFF
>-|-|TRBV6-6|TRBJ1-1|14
TGTGCCAGCAGATCTGGAGGGACGAACACTGAAGCTTTCTTT
CASRSGGTNTEAFF
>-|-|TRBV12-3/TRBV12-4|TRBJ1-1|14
TGTGCCAGCAGTTTCGTCCCAGGGATCACTGAAGCTTTCTTT
CASSFVPGITEAFF
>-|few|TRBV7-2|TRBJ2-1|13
TGTGCCAGCAGCTCACAGACTAGTTATGAGCAGTTCTTC
CASSSQTSYEQFF
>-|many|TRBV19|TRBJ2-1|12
TGTGCCAGTAGTATGACACACGCTGAGCAGTTCTTC
CASSMTHAEQFF